These 18 T cell receptor beta chains share one sample of origin, sequenced in a study of shared clonotypes between healthy human individuals. Method: immunoSEQ multiplex PCR; TCRdb's copy keeps in-frame clones and lacks some. Of 450,000 to 600,000 clones in the sample, 79% were seen once. The sample consisted of PBMCs. These TCRs come from a middle-aged woman in good health. Some clones in this sample may be carry-over from other donors' samples.

Here the CDR3 reads CASSPGQARIDGYTF. The CDR3 region has the DNA TGTGCCAGCTCACCCGGACAGGCCCGCATCGATGGCTACACCTTC. The chain carries TRBV18 and TRBJ1-2; 7 bases map to TRBD1. V shed 3 bases, J shed 6 bases, and the junction held 10 bases outside the gene matches. The CDR3 contains 15 residues. Germline V gene lookup returns CDR1 KGHSH and CDR2 LQKENI.

Only one count was recorded for this clone. The chain carries TRBV4-1 and TRBJ2-1, with D maybe TRBD1 (5 bases). Germline V gene lookup returns CDR1 MGHRA and CDR2 YSYEKL. The CDR3 extends over 12 amino acids. Trimming shortened V by 4 bases and J by 5 bases, and 6 bases separated the two germline ends. The CDR3: CASSLRDNEQFF. As DNA, the CDR3 is TGCGCCAGCAGCCTCAGGGACAATGAGCAGTTCTTC.

The J gene is TRBJ1-2, the V gene TRBV10-3; 11 nucleotides line up with TRBD1. Germline V lookup: CDR1 ENHRY, CDR2 SYGVKD. Unmatched junction bases numbered 9, after V lost 1 base and J lost 5 bases. There are 17 residues in the CDR3. CDR3 sequence reads: CAISEYPPGTGGYGYTF. The CDR3 coding sequence is TGTGCCATCAGTGAGTACCCGCCCGGGACAGGGGGGTATGGCTACACCTTC.

This chain connects TRBV19 to TRBJ1-1; tentative D call: TRBD1 (5 bases). V was shortened by 5 bases and J by 6 bases, with 22 bases between the two germline ends. Germline values: CDR1 LNHDA, CDR2 SQIVND (reference sequence). This CDR3 contains 16 residues. CDR3 coding DNA: TGTGCCAGTAGTCCTGCGATGACCAGGGTAGGCGCTGAAGCTTTCTTT. Translation: CASSPAMTRVGAEAFF.

The J gene is TRBJ2-7, the V gene TRBV7-9; D is perhaps TRBD2 (6 bases). The V gene lost 3 bases and the J gene lost 4 bases, with 10 bases spanning the gap. The CDR3 loop spans 13 amino acids. CDR1 is SEHNR, CDR2 FQNEAQ, per germline (reference sequence). In DNA, the CDR3 is TGTGCCAGCAGCTTTGGCGGGACTTACGAGCAGTACTTC. This encodes CASSFGGTYEQYF. Using reference TRBV7-9 and TRBJ2-7 for the parts outside the CDR3, the full variable domain is DTGVSQNPRHKITKRGQNVTFRCDPISEHNRLYWYRQTLGQGPEFLTYFQNEAQLEKSRLLSDRFSAERPKGSFSTLEIQRTEQGDSAMYLCASSFGGTYEQYFGPGTRLTVT.

The chain employs TRBV6-1 and TRBJ2-7; D gene unclear. Germline CDR1 is MNHNS and CDR2 is SASEGT. The germline V and J ends were trimmed by 6 bases and 1 base, with 10 bases remaining between them. This CDR3 has 13 residues. The CDR3 loop is CASREPGSYEQYF. The DNA of the CDR3 is TGTGCCAGCAGGGAGCCCGGGTCCTACGAGCAGTACTTC.

The V gene is TRBV7-9, the J gene TRBJ2-7, with a weak D call TRBD1 (5 bases). The CDR3 sequence is 15 residues long. Germline V gene lookup returns CDR1 SEHNR and CDR2 FQNEAQ (reference sequence). Trimming left V 5 bases short and J 5 bases short, with 19 bases between. The CDR3 reads CASSHRISTSDEQYF. In DNA form, the CDR3 reads TGTGCCAGCAGCCACAGGATCTCCACGAGTGACGAGCAGTACTTC.

The chain uses TRBV13 and TRBJ2-5, with 9 bases fitting TRBD2. The germline V gene has CDR1 PRHDT and CDR2 FYEKMQ (reference sequence). After removal of 5 bases from V and 4 bases from J, the junction contained 5 bases not matched to a gene. This CDR3 comprises 14 residues. The CDR3 sequence is CASSLLLAGETQYF. CDR3 sequence (DNA): TGTGCCAGCAGCCTCTTACTAGCGGGAGAGACCCAGTACTTC.

The chain couples TRBV18 to TRBJ2-5; no reliable D call. V was clipped by 3 bases and J by 5 bases, with 10 bases between them. CDR3 length: 13 amino acids. From germline, CDR1 is KGHSH and CDR2 LQKENI. The chain's CDR3 is CASSPDQYETQYF. As DNA, the CDR3 is TGTGCCAGCTCACCGGACCAGTATGAGACCCAGTACTTC.

This clone was counted a few times. The CDR3 sequence is CASKGNRRGREQYF. The CDR3 nucleotides read TGTGCCAGCAAGGGAAACAGGAGGGGACGGGAGCAGTACTTC. The V call is TRBV2, the J call TRBJ2-7; possible D gene TRBD2, 6 bases. The CDR3 is 14 amino acids. V was clipped by 7 bases and J by 7 bases, with 20 bases between them. Germline loops: CDR1 SNHLY, CDR2 FYNNEI.

The chain uses TRBV2 and TRBJ1-2, with D unclear. The CDR3 runs 16 residues. V lost 1 base and J lost 1, with 13 bases in between. Germline values: CDR1 SNHLY, CDR2 FYNNEI. The CDR3 reads CASSEEGGIYNYGYTF. The CDR3 DNA reads as TGTGCCAGCAGTGAAGAAGGAGGAATTTATAACTATGGCTACACCTTC.

J is TRBJ2-1 and V is TRBV29-1; 9 bases line up with TRBD2. Trimming at V came to 5 bases and at J to 5 bases, leaving 7 bases not matched to a gene. Per germline, CDR1 SQVTM and CDR2 ANQGSEA. This CDR3 is built from 14 residues. The CDR3 protein is CSVQGSGRHNEQFF. The CDR3 nucleotides are TGCAGCGTTCAAGGTAGCGGGAGACACAATGAGCAGTTCTTC.

The V gene is TRBV6-6, the J gene TRBJ1-5, with D uncertain. V lost 6 bases to trimming and J lost 4 bases, with 10 bases between them. CDR3 length: 13 residues. Germline V gene data show CDR1 as MNHNY and CDR2 as SVGAGI (reference sequence). CDR3 amino acids: CASSPRPNQPQHF. CDR3 in DNA: TGTGCCAGCAGCCCCCGGCCGAATCAGCCCCAGCATTTT.

This chain joins TRBV25-1 and TRBJ1-1, with D possibly TRBD1 on 6 matching bases. This CDR3 has 15 residues. CDR1 is MGHDK, CDR2 SYGVNS, per germline. V was shortened by 3 bases and J by 1 base, with 12 bases between the two germline ends. CDR3 nucleotide sequence: TGTGCCAGCAGTGACACGGGACACCCGAACACTGAAGCTTTCTTT. The encoded protein is CASSDTGHPNTEAFF.

The rearrangement links TRBV30 to TRBJ1-5, with 10 bases that match TRBD1. With V trimmed by 2 bases and J by 2 bases, 3 bases remained unmatched. The germline V gene has CDR1 GTSNPN and CDR2 SVGIG (reference sequence). The CDR3 sequence is 15 residues long. CDR3 coding DNA: TGTGCCTGGAGTAGGACAGGGGGGGGCAATCAGCCCCAGCATTTT. Its protein product is CAWSRTGGGNQPQHF.

The CDR3 loop is CSVVYTGTGNEQYF. The CDR3 DNA reads as TGCAGCGTTGTTTACACCGGGACAGGGAATGAGCAGTACTTC. V gene TRBV29-1 combines with J gene TRBJ2-7; the match to TRBD1 covers 9 bases. Germline V gene lookup returns CDR1 SQVTM and CDR2 ANQGSEA. Germline trimming cut 4 bases from V and 7 bases from J; bases unmatched to any gene: 11. This CDR3 comprises 14 residues.

About this clone itself: Other DNA sequences within the sample encode an identical CDR3. The rearrangement joins TRBV19 to TRBJ1-1; D perhaps matches TRBD1 (6 bases). Germline CDR1 and CDR2: LNHDA and SQIVND (reference sequence). V was trimmed by 3 bases and J by 4 bases, leaving 9 bases between them. The CDR3 loop spans 13 amino acids. The CDR3 reads CASSIEGGTEAFF. CDR3 DNA sequence: TGTGCCAGTAGTATTGAAGGGGGCACTGAAGCTTTCTTT.

This sequence joins TRBV2 and TRBJ1-1, with 7 bases matching TRBD1. The CDR3 spans 17 residues. The germline gives CDR1 SNHLY, CDR2 FYNNEI. The junction had 11 bases not matched to a gene; V was cut back by 0 bases and J by 4 bases. CDR3 amino acids: CASSEALRGRGVTEAFF. In DNA form, the CDR3 reads TGTGCCAGCAGTGAAGCGCTTAGGGGGCGCGGGGTCACTGAAGCTTTCTTT.